These 4 T cell receptor beta chains share one sample of origin, sequenced in a study of T-cell memory formation after mild COVID-19. TCRdb processed the 5' RACE reads anew with MiXCR; each CDR3 protein has one entry. Of around 470,000 distinct CDR3 sequences in the sample, 15% to 20% were seen once. The sequenced sample was PBMCs or a T cell subset sorted from them (not recorded which). The receptors here all came from an adult woman who had mild COVID-19 (a few samples of this study predate the infection). Cell type and time point are not known.

The chain combines TRBV7-6 with TRBJ2-2; D may be TRBD1 (5 bases). The CDR3 totals 15 residues. V was pared by 5 bases and J by 3 bases, with 13 bases between. Germline CDR1 reads SGHVS; CDR2 reads FNYEAQ. In nucleotides, the CDR3 is TGTGCCAGCAGCCTCAGGGTATCGGACACCGGGGAGCTGTTTTTT. Amino acids: CASSLRVSDTGELFF.

This clonotype was detected a few times. This rearrangement joins TRBV4-1 to TRBJ2-1, with D tentatively TRBD1 (6 bases). The CDR3 has 15 amino acids. Germline V gene data show CDR1 as MGHRA and CDR2 as YSYEKL. Trimming took 0 bases from V and 2 from J, leaving 8 bases between them. CDR3 sequence (DNA): TGCGCCAGCAGCCAAGAGGGGGCCACCTACAATGAGCAGTTCTTC. This translates into CASSQEGATYNEQFF.

This clonotype was observed a handful of times. The DNA of the CDR3 is TGTGCCAGCAGTTACTATGACAGGGGTCGTGGGGCCAACGTCCTGACTTTC. Residues: CASSYYDRGRGANVLTF. The rearrangement joins TRBV6-5 to TRBJ2-6; 8 bases agree with TRBD1. V was clipped by 1 base and J by 3 bases; unmatched bases: 5. Germline V gene lookup returns CDR1 MNHEY and CDR2 SVGAGI. The CDR3 extends over 17 amino acids.

This clonotype was recorded many times. The germline gene is not matched at one end of the junction; a read error may be the cause. The chain uses TRBV7-9 and TRBJ2-7; no reliable D call. This CDR3 is built from 12 residues. Germline CDR1 reads SEHNR; CDR2 reads FQNEAQ (reference sequence). The CDR3 DNA reads as TGCGCCAGCAGCTTCGGCTCCTACGAGCAGTACTTC. It encodes CASSFGSYEQYF.